Here is one TCR beta chain with its context. Its antigen remains unknown. The protocol was immunoSEQ multiplex PCR, while the TCRdb copy is restricted to in-frame clones and leaves out a portion. The sample lists over 4,500 clones; 65% to 75% were seen once. The data derive from a study of OX40 agonist ivuxolimab in advanced cancers. Study background: Dose-escalation patients' cancers were hepatocellular carcinoma, melanoma, renal cell or head and neck cancer. Averaging roughly 60 years in age, with a range of about 23 to 80, the cohort was approximately 87% male.

The study's findings and limits: Among the lowest peripheral clonal expansion occurred in 0.1-3.0 mg/kg partial responders.

V was cut by 4 bases and J by 5 bases, with 16 bases left in between. Germline-derived CDR1 and CDR2 are SGHNT and YYREEE (reference sequence). The CDR3 loop spans 14 amino acids. On cycle 4 day 1 and cycle 7 day 1, as well as at baseline, blood was sampled. Sequencing used CD4+ or CD8+ T cells sorted from blood, obtained in a trial of the OX40 agonist ivuxolimab. The receptor comes from an adult with an advanced solid tumor such as melanoma, head and neck, liver or kidney cancer. The chain couples TRBV5-4 to TRBJ2-7; perhaps TRBD1 as D (6 bases). CDR3 amino acids: CASSPTGWFHEQYF. Written as DNA, the CDR3 is TGTGCCAGCAGCCCCACAGGGTGGTTCCACGAGCAGTACTTC. Drawing the rest from reference TRBV5-4 and TRBJ2-7, the complete variable domain is ETGVTQSPTHLIKTRGQQVTLRCSSQSGHNTVSWYQQALGQGPQFIFQYYREEENGRGNFPPRFSGLQFPNYSSELNVNALELDDSALYLCASSPTGWFHEQYFGPGTRLTVT.